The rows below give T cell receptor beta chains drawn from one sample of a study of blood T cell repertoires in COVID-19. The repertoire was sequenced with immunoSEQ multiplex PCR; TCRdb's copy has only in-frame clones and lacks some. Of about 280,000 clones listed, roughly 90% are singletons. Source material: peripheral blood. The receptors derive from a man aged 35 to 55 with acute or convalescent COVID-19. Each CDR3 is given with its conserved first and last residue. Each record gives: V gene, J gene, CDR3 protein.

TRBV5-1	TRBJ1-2	CASSWTGVTSYTF
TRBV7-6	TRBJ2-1	CASSPLASTYNEQFF
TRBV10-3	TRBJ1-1	CAISELGQGTEAFF
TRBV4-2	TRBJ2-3	CASSQELTSSREGTQYF
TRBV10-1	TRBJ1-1	CASSPNTGGIAEAFF
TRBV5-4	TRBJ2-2	CASSLDGTGGTGELFF
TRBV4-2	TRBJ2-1	CASSRLAGEHYNEQFF
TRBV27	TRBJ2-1	CASSPRPDTSYNEQFF
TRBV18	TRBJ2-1	CASSLAPSSYNEQFF
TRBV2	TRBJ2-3	CASSLLRDTQYF
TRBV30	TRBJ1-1	CAWSGQANTEAFF
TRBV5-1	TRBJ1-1	CASSLQGLHTEAFF
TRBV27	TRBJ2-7	CASSSLRTGGGLYEQYF
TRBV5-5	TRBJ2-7	CASSLGAGGREQYF
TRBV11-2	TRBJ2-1	CASSPLGGYNEQFF
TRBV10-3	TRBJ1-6	CAISVAGAVESPLHF
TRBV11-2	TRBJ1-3	CASYNRGRDGNTIYF
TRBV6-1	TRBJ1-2	CASSERGGRPSYGYTF
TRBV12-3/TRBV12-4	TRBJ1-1	CASSLAQAEAFF
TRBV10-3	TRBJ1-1	CAISPTGGLTEAFF